The rows below give T cell receptor beta chains drawn from one sample of a study of blood T cell repertoires in acute mononucleosis. Profiled with immunoSEQ multiplex PCR; TCRdb holds only in-frame clones, not every one. Of some 1,300 clones in the sample, less than 30% were seen once. The sequenced sample was EBV GLC epitope tetramer+ CD8+ T cells sorted from PBMCs, obtained during acute infectious mononucleosis. These receptor sequences come from a woman aged 18 to 35 with infectious mononucleosis caused by EBV. CDR3s include the opening cysteine and the closing phenylalanine or tryptophan. The D gene is left open where the match is weak. Only some rows state a clone size, as once, few, many or a class for expanded clones.

TRBJ2-5	TRBV7-9	NA	NA	TGTGCCAGCAGTATCGGACAGCAAGAGACCCAGTACTTC	CASSIGQQETQYF
TRBJ2-1	TRBV2	many	NA	TGTGCCAGCAGTGTAAGTGGGGAAACCTTTTACAATGAGCAGTTCTTC	CASSVSGETFYNEQFF
TRBJ2-7	TRBV11-2	medium-sized	TRBD1	TGTGCCAGCAACCTGGGACAGATCCTGCCGGGCGAGCAGTACTTC	CASNLGQILPGEQYF
TRBJ2-1	TRBV9	NA	NA	TGTGCCAGCAGCGTAGGTGGGGATGAGCAGTTCTTC	CASSVGGDEQFF
TRBJ2-7	TRBV5-6	few	NA	TGTGCCAGCAGCACTGGGGGCTACGAGCAGTACTTC	CASSTGGYEQYF
TRBJ1-4	TRBV29-1	many	NA	NA	CSVGTGALMKNCFF
TRBJ2-4	TRBV14	few	NA	TGTGCCAGCTGCCAGTCTCCCGGTGGCATTCAGTACTTC	CASCQSPGGIQYF
TRBJ2-1	TRBV21-1	few	NA	TGTGCCAGCATCCAATCGGGGTTTGTCTATGAGCAGTTCTTC	CASIQSGFVYEQFF
TRBJ2-5	TRBV14	few	NA	TGTGCCAGCAGCCAAGAGGGGGGCAGGGAGACCCAGTACTTC	CASSQEGGRETQYF
TRBJ1-2	TRBV7-3	many	TRBD1	TGTGCCAGCGCCTTAACAGGGGGCTATGGCTACACCTTC	CASALTGGYGYTF
TRBJ1-4	TRBV29-1	few	TRBD1	TGCAGCGTCGGGTCAGGGGGCACTAATGAAATACTGTTTTTT	CSVGSGGTNEILFF
TRBJ2-2	TRBV25-1	NA	NA	TGTGCCAGCTGTGGTGCCCGGGATACGCTGTTTTTT	CASCGARDTLFF
TRBJ2-7	TRBV29-1	NA	NA	TGCAGCGTTGTAGGAGGGAGCTCCTACGAGCAGTACTTC	CSVVGGSSYEQYF
TRBJ2-3	TRBV5-5	NA	NA	TGTGCCAGCAGTGGTGCCCGGGATACGCAGTATTTT	CASSGARDTQYF
TRBJ2-7	TRBV29-1	large	TRBD1	TGCAGCGTCGCATCGACAGGGTTGACCTACGAGCAGTACTTC	CSVASTGLTYEQYF